The rows below give T cell receptor beta chains drawn from one sample of a study of cytomegalovirus exposure and HLA in healthy donors. Profiled with immunoSEQ multiplex PCR; TCRdb holds only in-frame clones, not every one. The data contain more than 150,000 clones, about 80% of them singletons. Sequencing was performed on PBMCs. These receptors were obtained from a woman under 30 in good health and CMV-seropositive. The CDR3 runs from the conserved cysteine through the conserved F or W. The D gene is left open where the match is weak. Size tells how often a clone was seen (once, few, many) or the class of an expanded clone, and some rows leave it out.

TRBJ2-5 TRBV5-6 NA NA TGTGCCAGCAGCTCCCAGTCAGGGGAAGAGACCCAGTACTTC CASSSQSGEETQYF
TRBJ1-1 TRBV4-3 NA NA TGCGCCAGCAGCCAAGATTTCACCCAAGCGCCTTTCTTT CASSQDFTQAPFF
TRBJ2-3 TRBV5-1 few NA TGCGCCAGCAGCTTGGGACAGCTCACAGATACGCAGTATTTT CASSLGQLTDTQYF
TRBJ1-4 TRBV5-1 NA NA TGCGCCAGCGGGTATCAGGGGATTGGCGAAAAACTGTTTTTT CASGYQGIGEKLFF
TRBJ1-2 TRBV4-1 NA NA TGCGCCAGCAGCCAAGAATGGACAGCCAATAACTATGGCTACACCTTC CASSQEWTANNYGYTF
TRBJ1-1 TRBV11-2 few NA TGTGCCAGCAGCTTAATGGGAGACGGACTGAACACTGAAGCTTTCTTT CASSLMGDGLNTEAFF
TRBJ1-5 TRBV2 once NA TGTGCCAGCAGTTATCAGGGGAACGGCAATCAGCCCCAGCATTTT CASSYQGNGNQPQHF
TRBJ2-7 TRBV2 NA NA TGTGCCAGCAACATTCAACAGGGAGGGGACCCACCTAGGTTCTCCTACGAGCAGTACTTC CASNIQQGGDPPRFSYEQYF
TRBJ1-6 TRBV5-1 NA TRBD1 TGCGCCAGCAGCACGTGGACAGGGGTTAATTCACCCCTCCACTTT CASSTWTGVNSPLHF
TRBJ1-3 TRBV25-1 NA NA TGTGCCAGCAGTGAACAAAGGACAGACTCTGGAAACACCATATATTTT CASSEQRTDSGNTIYF
TRBJ1-5 TRBV7-9 NA NA TGTGCCAGCAGCTCTGAGGGAAGCCATCAGCCCCAGCATTTT CASSSEGSHQPQHF
TRBJ2-7 TRBV5-1 NA NA TGCGCCAGCAGCTCGGGTGGTTCCTACGAGCAGTACTTC CASSSGGSYEQYF
TRBJ2-5 TRBV28 NA NA TGTGCCAGCAGTTTATCGGAGGGGGCCTGGGAGACCCAGTACTTC CASSLSEGAWETQYF
TRBJ2-2 TRBV9 NA TRBD1 TGTGCCAGCAGGGCACAGGGGCCGAATACCGGGGAGCTGTTTTTT CASRAQGPNTGELFF
TRBJ2-2 TRBV2 NA TRBD1 TGTGCCAGCAGTCTGGACAGGCCGTCCACCGGGGAGCTGTTTTTT CASSLDRPSTGELFF
TRBJ2-3 TRBV18 once TRBD2 TGTGCCAGCTCACCACTAGCGGGGGGAAGTGCAGATACGCAGTATTTT CASSPLAGGSADTQYF
TRBJ2-5 TRBV5-1 NA TRBD2 TGCGCCAGCAGCTTGGTATTCGGGGGGGCTGTAGAGACCCAGTACTTC CASSLVFGGAVETQYF
TRBJ2-2 TRBV11-2 NA NA TGTGCCAGCAGCTTGGCCGGGACATTGAACACCGGGGAGCTGTTTTTT CASSLAGTLNTGELFF
TRBJ1-3 TRBV5-6 NA NA TGTGCCAGCAGCTTGGAACAGGCATACTCTGGAAACACCATATATTTT CASSLEQAYSGNTIYF
TRBJ2-1 TRBV19 NA TRBD1 TGTGCCAGTAGTATTCTAACAGGGGTCTCCTACAATGAGCAGTTCTTC CASSILTGVSYNEQFF
TRBJ1-1 TRBV9 few NA TGTGCCAGCAGCGTAGACCCCCAGGGAGGCACTGAAGCTTTCTTT CASSVDPQGGTEAFF
TRBJ1-2 TRBV6-5 NA NA TGTGCCAGCAGTTACGGGGAGTGGGGCTATGGCTACACCTTC CASSYGEWGYGYTF
TRBJ2-7 TRBV5-5 NA NA TGTGCCAGCAGCCTGGACAGAGACTACGAGCAGTACTTC CASSLDRDYEQYF
TRBJ1-3 TRBV9 NA TRBD1 TGTGCCAGCAGCCTCCGGGACAGGGGCAACACCATATATTTT CASSLRDRGNTIYF
TRBJ1-2 TRBV6-5 NA NA TGTGCCAGCAGTGAGTCCGGTAGCTATGGCTACACCTTC CASSESGSYGYTF
TRBJ1-6 TRBV2 NA NA TGTGCCAGCAGTGAATGGGGGGTCACAAATAATTCACCCCTCCACTTT CASSEWGVTNNSPLHF
TRBJ2-7 TRBV5-1 NA TRBD1 TGCGCCAGCAGCTCGGAGCCGGGACAGGGTATACGCGAGCAGTACTTC CASSSEPGQGIREQYF
TRBJ1-3 TRBV5-1 NA TRBD1 TGCGCCAGCAGCTTACCGGACAGGGGGGACACCATATATTTT CASSLPDRGDTIYF
TRBJ2-5 TRBV29-1 few TRBD2 TGCAGCGTCGGGACTAGCGGGGAAGAGACCCAGTACTTC CSVGTSGEETQYF
TRBJ1-5 TRBV30 NA NA TGTGCCTGGAGTGCACCCCTCGGGAATCAGCCCCAGCATTTT CAWSAPLGNQPQHF
TRBJ2-7 TRBV19 few TRBD1 TGTGCCAGTAGTATAACAGGGGGAAGAAACGAGCAGTACTTC CASSITGGRNEQYF
TRBJ2-3 TRBV4-3 NA TRBD2 TGCGCCAGCAGCCAAGATTCGGGGGGGGACCATAGCACAGATACGCAGTATTTT CASSQDSGGDHSTDTQYF
TRBJ2-5 TRBV6-1 NA TRBD2 TGTGCCAGCAGTGAAGCGCTTTCGGGGGGGCTTGAGACCCAGTACTTC CASSEALSGGLETQYF
TRBJ1-2 TRBV19 NA NA TGTGCCAGTAGTGGGGAAGGGGGAATCTATGGCTACACCTTC CASSGEGGIYGYTF
TRBJ2-3 TRBV2 NA TRBD2 TGTGCCAGCAGTGGGGGCCGGGAGGGCACAGATACGCAGTATTTT CASSGGREGTDTQYF
TRBJ1-5 TRBV29-1 NA NA TGCAGCGTTGCAGGGAGCAATCAGCCCCAGCATTTT CSVAGSNQPQHF
TRBJ2-5 TRBV6-1 NA TRBD2 TGTGCCAGCAGTGATGCTAGCGGGGGGGTAAAGACCCAGTACTTC CASSDASGGVKTQYF
TRBJ1-3 TRBV6-4 NA NA TGTGCCAGCAGTGGTGTCAGGATCTCTGGAAACACCATATATTTT CASSGVRISGNTIYF
TRBJ2-1 TRBV9 NA TRBD2 TGTGCCAGCAGCGGCCTAGCGGGGAACTACAATGAGCAGTTCTTC CASSGLAGNYNEQFF
TRBJ1-1 TRBV6-5 NA NA TGTGCCAGCAGTTACGGCAGGGGGAACACTGAAGCTTTCTTT CASSYGRGNTEAFF
TRBJ1-4 TRBV7-2 NA NA TGTGCCAGCAGCTTCCGCCAGGGAGGGGGGTACAAACTGTTTTTT CASSFRQGGGYKLFF
TRBJ1-5 TRBV19 NA NA TGTGCCAGTAGTGGTAGACAGGATAACAATCAGCCCCAGCATTTT CASSGRQDNNQPQHF
TRBJ1-3 TRBV5-6 NA NA TGTGCCAGCAGTTGGGGCTTCTCTGGAGACACCATATATTTT CASSWGFSGDTIYF
TRBJ2-5 TRBV9 NA TRBD2 TGTGCCAGCAGCGTAGGTGCTAGCGGGGGGGCCGGAGAGACCCAGTACTTC CASSVGASGGAGETQYF
TRBJ2-1 TRBV19 NA TRBD1 TGTGCCAGTACGAAAACTCCCCGACAGGGTCAACGGCATGAGCAGTTCTTC CASTKTPRQGQRHEQFF
TRBJ2-7 TRBV4-1 NA NA TGCGCCAGCAGCCAAGACGACAGCTTTTACGAGCAGTACTTC CASSQDDSFYEQYF
TRBJ1-1 TRBV4-1 NA TRBD1 TGCGCCAGCAGCCAAGGGACAGGGGGCTTCACTGAAGCTTTCTTT CASSQGTGGFTEAFF
TRBJ2-7 TRBV7-6 NA NA TGTGCCAGCAGCTTACTCAGAACCTCCTACGAGCAGTACTTC CASSLLRTSYEQYF